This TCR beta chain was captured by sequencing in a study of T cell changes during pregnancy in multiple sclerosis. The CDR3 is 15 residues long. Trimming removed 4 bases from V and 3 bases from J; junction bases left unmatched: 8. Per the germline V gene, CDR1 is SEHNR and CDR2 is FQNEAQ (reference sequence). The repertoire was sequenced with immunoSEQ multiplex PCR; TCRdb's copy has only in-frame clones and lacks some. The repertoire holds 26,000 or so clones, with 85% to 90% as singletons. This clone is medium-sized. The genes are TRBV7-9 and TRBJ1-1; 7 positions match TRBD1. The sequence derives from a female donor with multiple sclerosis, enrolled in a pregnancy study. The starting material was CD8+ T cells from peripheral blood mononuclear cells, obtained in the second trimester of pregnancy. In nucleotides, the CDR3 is TGTGCCAGCAGCTCCCCCTCCAGGGGGGACACTGAAGCTTTCTTT. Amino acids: CASSSPSRGDTEAFF.